Below are 25 T cell receptor beta chains sequenced from a single sample in a study of cytomegalovirus exposure and HLA in healthy donors. The study ran its PCR with 60 Vbeta and 13 Jbeta primers. TCRdb's copy holds only in-frame clones and misses some; the assay was immunoSEQ multiplex PCR. The table lists about 160,000 clones, around 74% of them singletons, with around 2% in the top ten. Sample: PBMCs. The receptors were sampled from a female donor in good health and CMV-seronegative.

This chain connects TRBV29-1 to TRBJ1-3; D remains unclear. CDR1 is SQVTM and CDR2 is ANQGSEA in the germline V gene. The V gene lost 3 bases and the J gene lost 1 base, with 10 bases spanning the gap. CDR3 length: 14 residues. CDR3 sequence (DNA): TGCAGCGTTGATTCCGGAGGTTCTGGAAACACCATATATTTT. It specifies CSVDSGGSGNTIYF. Looking up the rest from reference TRBV29-1 and TRBJ1-3 gives the full variable domain: SAVISQKPSRDICQRGTSLTIQCQVDSQVTMMFWYRQQPGQSLTLIATANQGSEATYESGFVIDKFPISRPNLTFSTLTVSNMSPEDSSIYLCSVDSGGSGNTIYFGEGSWLTVV.

The chain combines TRBV19 with TRBJ2-2; a possible D gene is TRBD2 (5 bases). Trimming stripped 5 bases from V and 7 bases from J, with 8 bases between. In germline, CDR1 is LNHDA, CDR2 SQIVND (reference sequence). The length of the CDR3 is 12 residues. The DNA for the CDR3 is TGTGCCAGTAGTCAGGAGGTCGGGGAGCTGTTTTTT. Protein sequence: CASSQEVGELFF.

This sequence joins TRBV5-4 and TRBJ2-1; TRBD1 agrees at 7 bases. The V and J ends lost 4 bases and 5 bases, in that order; junction bases with no gene match: 9. The CDR3 totals 15 residues. The V gene's germline CDR1 is SGHNT and CDR2 YYREEE (reference sequence). CDR3 nucleotides: TGTGCCAGCAGCCGAAAGCCGGGACAGAACAATGAGCAGTTCTTC. Its protein product is CASSRKPGQNNEQFF. Looking up the rest from reference TRBV5-4 and TRBJ2-1 gives the full variable domain: ETGVTQSPTHLIKTRGQQVTLRCSSQSGHNTVSWYQQALGQGPQFIFQYYREEENGRGNFPPRFSGLQFPNYSSELNVNALELDDSALYLCASSRKPGQNNEQFFGPGTRLTVL.

J is TRBJ2-5 and V is TRBV5-4; 10 bases match TRBD1. Germline CDR1 and CDR2: SGHNT and YYREEE (reference sequence). The CDR3 is 15 amino acids. V lost 4 bases and J lost 2; bases outside the gene matches: 5. The CDR3 DNA reads TGTGCCAGCAGCGGGGGACAGGGGCCACAAGAGACCCAGTACTTC. Residues: CASSGGQGPQETQYF.

V gene TRBV7-9 combines with J gene TRBJ1-1, with TRBD1 matching over 7 bases. Germline CDR1 is SEHNR and CDR2 is FQNEAQ (reference sequence). This CDR3 has 15 residues. J lost 1 base, V lost 2 bases, and 4 bases had no gene match. The CDR3 region is CASSLRGRENTEAFF. In nucleotides, the CDR3 is TGTGCCAGCAGCTTAAGGGGGCGGGAGAACACTGAAGCTTTCTTT. The whole variable domain, remainder taken from reference TRBV7-9 and TRBJ1-1, is DTGVSQNPRHKITKRGQNVTFRCDPISEHNRLYWYRQTLGQGPEFLTYFQNEAQLEKSRLLSDRFSAERPKGSFSTLEIQRTEQGDSAMYLCASSLRGRENTEAFFGQGTRLTVV.

The V and J genes are TRBV11-2 and TRBJ2-7; maybe TRBD2 (5 bases). The CDR3 is made up of 12 amino acids. V lost 11 bases, J lost 6 bases, and 17 bases lay in between. In germline, CDR1 is SGHAT, CDR2 FQNNGV. The CDR3 spells CAPTREGREQYF. As DNA, the CDR3 is TGTGCCCCTACCCGCGAGGGTCGCGAGCAGTACTTC.

The chain carries TRBV20-1 and TRBJ2-5; D is unclear. The CDR3 is made up of 11 amino acids. V gave up 5 bases and J gave up 11 bases, with 15 bases separating them. Per the germline V gene, CDR1 is DFQATT and CDR2 is SNEGSKA (reference sequence). In DNA, the CDR3 is TGCAGTGCTCCAGACCCCTTGAGGCAGTACTTC. Its translation: CSAPDPLRQYF.

The rearrangement uses TRBV5-1 and TRBJ2-1; 10 bases map to TRBD2. Germline values: CDR1 SGHRS, CDR2 YFSETQ. There are 15 residues in the CDR3. V lost 7 bases and J lost 5; bases outside the gene matches: 9. Written as DNA, the CDR3 is TGCGCCAGCGGTCTCGAGCGGGGGGGCGACAATGAGCAGTTCTTC. It yields the protein CASGLERGGDNEQFF.

V gene TRBV10-2 combines with J gene TRBJ2-5; 10 bases align to TRBD1. CDR3 length equals 13 residues. Germline loops: CDR1 WSHSY, CDR2 SAAADI. Trimming removed 8 bases from V and 5 bases from J; junction bases left unmatched: 5. DNA of the CDR3: TGCGCCAGCCTGACAGGGGGCCGCGAGACCCAGTACTTC. This translates into CASLTGGRETQYF.

This clone has a handful of counts. The rearrangement uses TRBV19 and TRBJ1-5; the D is unclear. The germline gives CDR1 LNHDA, CDR2 SQIVND (reference sequence). V shed 7 bases and J shed 0 bases, with 13 bases lying between them. This CDR3 spans 15 amino acids. The CDR3 DNA reads as TGTGCCAGTACCTACAAACAGTATAGCAATCAGCCCCAGCATTTT. This encodes CASTYKQYSNQPQHF.

This clone was detected only a few times. The chain is built from TRBV15 and TRBJ1-1; weak D call: TRBD1 (5 bases). Trimming took 3 bases from V and 1 from J, leaving 12 bases between them. Germline CDR1 LNHNV, CDR2 YYDKDF (reference sequence). This CDR3 is 15 amino acids long. The CDR3 loop is CATSRGTGTNTEAFF. DNA of the CDR3: TGTGCCACCAGCAGGGGGACTGGGACGAACACTGAAGCTTTCTTT.

The rearrangement joins TRBV2 to TRBJ1-2; no clear D gene. This CDR3 is built from 12 residues. Trimming left V 4 bases short and J 7 bases short, with 10 bases between. Germline loops: CDR1 SNHLY, CDR2 FYNNEI. The CDR3 is CASSVKSGGYTF. In nucleotides, the CDR3 is TGTGCCAGCAGTGTCAAGAGCGGTGGCTACACCTTC.

This clone was recorded only once. The V gene is TRBV6-1, the J gene TRBJ1-1, with 12 bases that match TRBD1. This CDR3 is 13 amino acids long. The V segment lost 11 bases and the J segment 4 bases; nucleotides outside the gene matches: 5. From germline, CDR1 is MNHNS and CDR2 SASEGT. In nucleotides, the CDR3 is TGTGCCGGTGGGGACAGGGGGCCCACTGAAGCTTTCTTT. This codes for CAGGDRGPTEAFF.

This sequence joins TRBV14 and TRBJ2-5, with 7 bases matching TRBD2. Per the germline V gene, CDR1 is SGHDN and CDR2 is FVKESK. The CDR3 extends over 13 amino acids. V lost 4 bases to trimming and J lost 5 bases; unmatched junction nucleotides: 4. CDR3 loop: CASSRLATETQYF. The CDR3, as DNA: TGTGCCAGCAGCCGACTAGCTACGGAGACCCAGTACTTC. Complete variable domain (other parts from reference TRBV14 and TRBJ2-5): EAGVTQFPSHSVIEKGQTVTLRCDPISGHDNLYWYRRVMGKEIKFLLHFVKESKQDESGMPNNRFLAERTGGTYSTLKVQPAELEDSGVYFCASSRLATETQYFGPGTRLLVL.

The sample holds a few counts of this clone. The chain employs TRBV10-3 and TRBJ1-5, with a weak D call TRBD1 (5 bases). CDR1 is ENHRY, CDR2 SYGVKD, per germline. V lost 4 bases and J 7 bases, leaving 17 bases between the germline ends. The CDR3 consists of 15 residues. The CDR3 spells CAISGPGGAGQPQHF. As DNA, the CDR3 is TGTGCCATCAGTGGCCCAGGAGGGGCAGGACAGCCCCAGCATTTT.

This chain links TRBV7-3 with TRBJ2-2, with D tentatively TRBD2 (7 bases). The length of the CDR3 is 14 residues. Trimming took off 4 bases at V and 6 bases at J, with 12 bases between the two ends. CDR1 and CDR2 from the germline V gene are SGHTA and FQGTGA. CDR3 sequence: CASSSRGPAGELFF. The CDR3 DNA follows: TGTGCCAGCAGCTCGCGGGGGCCCGCCGGGGAGCTGTTTTTT.

The rearrangement uses TRBV7-9 and TRBJ2-7; 10 bases match TRBD1. V was pared by 5 bases and J by 4 bases, with 11 bases of the junction left unmatched. CDR1 is SEHNR and CDR2 is FQNEAQ in the germline V gene (reference sequence). This CDR3 is 16 amino acids long. As DNA, the CDR3 is TGTGCCAGCAGCCCCACCCCGGGACAGGGGAAGTACGAGCAGTACTTC. Translating it yields CASSPTPGQGKYEQYF.

The chain is built from TRBV25-1 and TRBJ2-2; 10 bases line up with TRBD1. The CDR3 has 16 residues. Germline lookup yields CDR1 MGHDK and CDR2 SYGVNS. The ends lost 1 base at V and 6 bases at J; junction bases unmatched: 5. This CDR3 reads CASSEWDRGGAGELFF. The CDR3 region has the DNA TGTGCCAGCAGTGAATGGGACAGGGGCGGCGCCGGGGAGCTGTTTTTT.

This sequence joins TRBV7-3 and TRBJ1-4; D is uncertain. The CDR3 loop spans 13 amino acids. Trimming removed 3 bases from V and 7 bases from J, with 9 bases in between. CDR1 and CDR2 from the germline V gene are SGHTA and FQGTGA. Written as DNA, the CDR3 is TGTGCCAGCAGCTTGAGGGCGGGTGAAAAACTGTTTTTT. As protein: CASSLRAGEKLFF.

The CDR3 DNA reads as TGCGCCAGCAGCTTGGCCAGGGGGTCCCAAGAGACCCAGTACTTC. This gives the protein CASSLARGSQETQYF. The chain couples TRBV5-1 to TRBJ2-5, with 7 bases identical to TRBD1. Per germline, CDR1 SGHRS and CDR2 YFSETQ. The CDR3 contains 15 residues. The junction had 3 bases not matched to a gene; V was cut back by 0 bases and J by 1 base.

This chain connects TRBV7-8 to TRBJ1-1; 8 bases align to TRBD1. This CDR3 is built from 14 residues. Germline V gene sequence: CDR1 SGHVS, CDR2 FQNEAQ. V lost 3 bases, J lost 5 bases, and 5 bases stayed unmatched. The CDR3 reads CASSFPGGGTEAFF. The DNA of the CDR3 is TGTGCCAGCAGCTTCCCAGGGGGCGGGACTGAAGCTTTCTTT.

This rearrangement joins TRBV6-1 to TRBJ1-3, with a possible D match to TRBD1 (6 bases). Germline CDR1 MNHNS, CDR2 SASEGT. V gave up 5 bases and J gave up 0 bases, with 11 bases separating them. The CDR3 runs 15 residues. CDR3: CASSKDRNSGNTIYF. The CDR3 nucleotides are TGTGCCAGCAGTAAAGACAGGAACTCTGGAAACACCATATATTTT.

This rearrangement joins TRBV27 to TRBJ1-1; D remains ambiguous. CDR3 length equals 13 residues. The germline V gene encodes CDR1 MNHEY and CDR2 SMNVEV (reference sequence). Trimming left V 1 base short and J 6 bases short, with 9 bases between. This chain's CDR3 is CASSLLTGSEAFF. CDR3 DNA: TGTGCCAGCAGTTTATTAACGGGATCTGAAGCTTTCTTT.

This rearrangement joins TRBV18 to TRBJ2-3; 7 bases map to TRBD2. The CDR3 sequence is 15 residues long. Germline-derived CDR1 and CDR2 are KGHSH and LQKENI. V was pared by 2 bases and J by 4 bases, with 6 bases of the junction left unmatched. This CDR3 reads CASSPGGGAPDTQYF. DNA for the CDR3: TGTGCCAGCTCACCAGGGGGAGGGGCCCCAGATACGCAGTATTTT.

The chain is built from TRBV5-1 and TRBJ2-1, with D perhaps matching TRBD2 (7 bases). Deletions cut 4 bases from V and 8 bases from J, with 19 bases between. CDR1 SGHRS and CDR2 YFSETQ come from the germline V gene. The CDR3 runs to 15 residues. In nucleotides, the CDR3 is TGCGCCAGCAGCCCACAGGGAGGGAGGAGGGATGAGCAGTTCTTC. Translated: CASSPQGGRRDEQFF.